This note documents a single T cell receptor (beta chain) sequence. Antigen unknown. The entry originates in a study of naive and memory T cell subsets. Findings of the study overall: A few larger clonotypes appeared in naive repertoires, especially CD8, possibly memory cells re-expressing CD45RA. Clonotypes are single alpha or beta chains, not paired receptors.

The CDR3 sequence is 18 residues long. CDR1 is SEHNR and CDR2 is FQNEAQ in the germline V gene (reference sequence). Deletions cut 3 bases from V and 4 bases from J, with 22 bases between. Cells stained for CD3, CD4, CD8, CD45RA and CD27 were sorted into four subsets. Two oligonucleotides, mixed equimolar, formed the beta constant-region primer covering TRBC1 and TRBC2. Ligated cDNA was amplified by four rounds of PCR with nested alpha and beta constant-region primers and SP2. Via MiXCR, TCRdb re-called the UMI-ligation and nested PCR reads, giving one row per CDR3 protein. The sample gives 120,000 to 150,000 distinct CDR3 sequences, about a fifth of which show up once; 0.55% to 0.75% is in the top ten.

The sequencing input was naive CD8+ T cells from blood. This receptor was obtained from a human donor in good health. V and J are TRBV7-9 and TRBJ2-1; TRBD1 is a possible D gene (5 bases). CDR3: CASSFLIPRQKRYNEQFF. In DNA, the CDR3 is TGTGCCAGCAGCTTTCTAATACCGCGACAGAAGCGATACAATGAGCAGTTCTTC.